Listed here are 31 T cell receptor beta chains from one sample, sequenced in a study of blood T cell repertoires in COVID-19. Clones were read by immunoSEQ multiplex PCR, and TCRdb kept only the in-frame ones, dropping some. The sample lists 90,000 to 100,000 clones; 85% were seen once. The sequenced sample was peripheral blood. The receptor source for this set is a man older than 75 with acute or convalescent COVID-19.

The V gene is TRBV4-1, the J gene TRBJ2-7, with 7 nucleotides matching TRBD2. The CDR3 is 16 amino acids. Per the germline V gene, CDR1 is MGHRA and CDR2 is YSYEKL. V lost 1 base, J lost 1 base, and 7 bases stayed unmatched. This CDR3 is CASSQGGGLGSYEQYF. Here the CDR3 DNA reads TGCGCCAGCAGCCAAGGGGGAGGGTTGGGGTCCTACGAGCAGTACTTC.

This clone occurred once. This chain connects TRBV19 to TRBJ1-1; 7 bases are shared with TRBD1. V dropped 6 bases and J dropped 3; count of bases not matched to a gene: 4. The CDR3 contains 13 residues. The germline gives CDR1 LNHDA, CDR2 SQIVND (reference sequence). This CDR3 is CASRLDRDTEAFF. The CDR3 DNA follows: TGTGCCAGTAGACTAGACAGGGACACTGAAGCTTTCTTT.

The gene calls are TRBV7-3 and TRBJ2-3; 12 nucleotides agree with TRBD2. J lost 1 base, V lost 1 base, and 9 bases had no gene match. Germline assignment: CDR1 SGHTA and CDR2 FQGTGA. This CDR3 contains 19 residues. DNA for the CDR3: TGTGCCAGCAGCTTAATTGGGCCTAGCGGGAGGGGAGGCACAGATACGCAGTATTTT. This encodes CASSLIGPSGRGGTDTQYF.

This rearrangement joins TRBV29-1 to TRBJ2-7; D is perhaps TRBD2 (7 bases). The CDR3 loop spans 13 amino acids. The V end lost 4 bases, the J end lost 2 bases, and 12 bases lay between the germline ends. The V gene's germline CDR1 is SQVTM and CDR2 ANQGSEA. The CDR3 reads CSVGGGGPYEQYF. CDR3 DNA sequence: TGCAGCGTTGGGGGCGGGGGCCCCTACGAGCAGTACTTC.

The chain carries TRBV7-3 and TRBJ2-6, with TRBD1 matching 8 bases. Trimming at V came to 3 bases and at J to 1 base, leaving 11 bases not matched to a gene. The CDR3 has 19 residues. CDR1 SGHTA and CDR2 FQGTGA come from the germline V gene. CDR3 DNA: TGTGCCAGCAGCTTCCCCGGCAGGGGGCAGGTTTCTGGGGCCAACGTCCTGACTTTC. Amino acid sequence: CASSFPGRGQVSGANVLTF.

This rearrangement joins TRBV18 to TRBJ2-7, with a possible D match to TRBD2 (5 bases). Germline V gene data show CDR1 as KGHSH and CDR2 as LQKENI. This CDR3 region has 16 residues. The V and J ends lost 3 bases and 2 bases respectively, with 17 bases between them. The CDR3 sequence: CASSPLLGRGAYEQYF. Here the CDR3 DNA reads TGTGCCAGCTCACCTCTCCTTGGACGGGGAGCCTACGAGCAGTACTTC.

The V and J genes are TRBV7-2 and TRBJ2-1; 16 bases fit TRBD2. Germline V lookup: CDR1 SGHTA, CDR2 FQGNSA. The trim removed 5 bases at V and 4 bases at J, leaving 11 bases unmatched. The CDR3 covers 19 residues. This CDR3 reads CASSPRGLAGGKGYNEQFF. The CDR3 nucleotides are TGTGCCAGCAGCCCCAGGGGACTAGCGGGGGGGAAGGGGTACAATGAGCAGTTCTTC.

This sequence joins TRBV3-1 (or the pseudogene TRBV3-2) and TRBJ1-1, with 8 bases fitting TRBD1. The V and J ends lost 8 bases and 6 bases, in that order; junction bases with no gene match: 14. CDR3 size: 15 residues. Germline V gene lookup returns CDR1 LGHDT and CDR2 YNNKEL (reference sequence). The CDR3 coding sequence is TGTGCCAGCTCCTATAACAGGGGGGTCTTTCCTGAAGCTTTCTTT. This encodes CASSYNRGVFPEAFF.

The rearrangement uses TRBV6-2 or TRBV6-3 and TRBJ2-6, with TRBD1 matching over 10 bases. J gave up 0 bases and V 4 bases, and 9 bases lay outside the gene matches. The CDR3 has 19 residues. Germline V lookup: CDR1 MNHEY, CDR2 SVGEGT. The CDR3 loop reads CASSFSPGTGVSGANVLTF. The CDR3 DNA is TGTGCCAGCAGTTTTTCACCCGGGACAGGGGTCTCTGGGGCCAACGTCCTGACTTTC.

This sequence joins TRBV11-1 and TRBJ2-3, with 8 nucleotides matching TRBD2. V dropped 5 bases and J dropped 2; count of bases not matched to a gene: 9. CDR3 length equals 16 residues. Germline loops: CDR1 SGHAT, CDR2 FQDESV (reference sequence). DNA of the CDR3: TGTGCCAGCAGCGTTAGCGGGATACAAAACACAGATACGCAGTATTTT. Its translation is CASSVSGIQNTDTQYF.

In DNA form, the CDR3 reads TGTGCCAGCAGCTACAGGGCTAATGAAAAACTGTTTTTT. Translation gives CASSYRANEKLFF. V usage is TRBV7-3 and J usage is TRBJ1-4; possibly TRBD1 for D (6 bases). There are 13 residues in the CDR3. Trimming pared 4 bases from V and 3 bases from J, leaving 6 bases between. Per the germline V gene, CDR1 is SGHTA and CDR2 is FQGTGA.

This clone was counted a single time. The chain carries TRBV5-8 and TRBJ2-3; 11 positions agree with TRBD2. The CDR3 has 16 residues. V trimming: 4 bases; J trimming: 5 bases; junction bases outside the gene matches: 9. Per the germline V gene, CDR1 is SGHTS and CDR2 is YDEGEE. The CDR3 region is CASSIGTLAGEDTQYF. CDR3 DNA: TGTGCCAGCAGCATCGGAACACTAGCGGGAGAAGATACGCAGTATTTT.

This chain links TRBV18 with TRBJ1-5; tentatively, D is TRBD1 (6 bases). The CDR3 totals 15 residues. The germline V and J ends were trimmed by 0 bases and 3 bases, with 9 bases remaining between them. The germline gives CDR1 KGHSH, CDR2 LQKENI. The CDR3 nucleotides read TGTGCCAGCTCACCACCCGCGGGGGCCAATCAGCCCCAGCATTTT. It encodes CASSPPAGANQPQHF.

V is TRBV7-8 and J is TRBJ1-4, with D possibly TRBD1 on 5 matching bases. V lost 6 bases and J 8 bases, leaving 19 bases between the germline ends. The germline V gene encodes CDR1 SGHVS and CDR2 FQNEAQ. The CDR3 sequence is 15 residues long. CDR3 nucleotide sequence: TGTGCCAGCAGTCTAGACAGCAGTGGGTGGGAAAAACTGTTTTTT. Protein sequence: CASSLDSSGWEKLFF.

This chain connects TRBV6-2 or TRBV6-3 to TRBJ2-2, with TRBD2 identical over 9 bases. This CDR3 region has 19 residues. The V segment lost 0 bases and the J segment 4 bases; nucleotides outside the gene matches: 12. Germline CDR1 MNHEY, CDR2 SVGEGT. The CDR3 region is CASSYSNNGGRGLTGELFF. The CDR3 nucleotides read TGTGCCAGCAGTTACTCGAATAATGGCGGGAGGGGCCTCACCGGGGAGCTGTTTTTT.

The gene calls are TRBV27 and TRBJ1-2; 8 bases are shared with TRBD1. Trimming removed 5 bases from V and 7 bases from J; junction bases left unmatched: 9. From germline, CDR1 is MNHEY and CDR2 SMNVEV (reference sequence). This CDR3 has 14 residues. The CDR3: CASSPSTGAGGYTF. The CDR3 DNA sequence: TGTGCCAGCAGTCCTTCGACAGGGGCGGGTGGCTACACCTTC.

This clone was recorded a few times. V usage is TRBV11-2 and J usage is TRBJ1-2; D not resolved. The length of the CDR3 is 16 residues. In germline, CDR1 is SGHAT, CDR2 FQNNGV. V was shortened by 1 base and J by 3 bases, with 15 bases between the two germline ends. The CDR3 region is CASSLGVGSAYYGYTF. The CDR3 nucleotides read TGTGCCAGCAGCTTAGGGGTGGGGAGCGCCTACTATGGCTACACCTTC.

The chain employs TRBV6-6 and TRBJ2-6; 12 nucleotides line up with TRBD1. V dropped 10 bases and J dropped 0; count of bases not matched to a gene: 13. This CDR3 comprises 19 residues. CDR1 is MNHNY, CDR2 SVGAGI, per germline (reference sequence). In DNA form, the CDR3 reads TGTGCCACCACTCGGGACCGGGACAGGGGGCACTCTGGGGCCAACGTCCTGACTTTC. Its protein product is CATTRDRDRGHSGANVLTF.

The rearrangement joins TRBV19 to TRBJ2-7; D remains ambiguous. This CDR3 has 12 amino acids. Deletions cut 7 bases from V and 0 bases from J, with 7 bases between. The germline V gene encodes CDR1 LNHDA and CDR2 SQIVND (reference sequence). CDR3 residues: CASMASSYEQYF. DNA for the CDR3: TGTGCCAGTATGGCTTCCTCCTACGAGCAGTACTTC.

The chain is built from TRBV27 and TRBJ1-4, with D perhaps TRBD1 (5 bases). CDR3 size: 14 residues. V gave up 3 bases and J gave up 7 bases, with 12 bases separating them. CDR1 and CDR2 from the germline V gene are MNHEY and SMNVEV (reference sequence). Written as DNA, the CDR3 is TGTGCCAGCAGTTTGGGAGGGACGCGTGAAAAACTGTTTTTT. This gives the protein CASSLGGTREKLFF.

Comment on this clone: Other DNA sequences within the sample encode an identical CDR3. CDR3 bases: TGCGCCAGCAGCTTGGCCTTGGAGACCCAGTACTTC. Residues: CASSLALETQYF. This chain uses TRBV5-1 with TRBJ2-5, with D unresolved. V lost 0 bases, J lost 5 bases, and 5 bases lay in between. Germline V gene lookup returns CDR1 SGHRS and CDR2 YFSETQ. This CDR3 region has 12 residues.

The rearrangement joins TRBV7-2 to TRBJ1-1; 7 bases map to TRBD1. V shed 6 bases and J 13 bases; nucleotides not matched to a gene: 14. The CDR3 sequence is 13 residues long. Germline CDR1 and CDR2: SGHTA and FQGNSA. CDR3 region: CASSLRQGSKGFF. In nucleotides, the CDR3 is TGTGCCAGCAGTTTAAGACAGGGATCGAAGGGTTTCTTT.

This clone was found a few times. This chain connects TRBV18 to TRBJ1-6; D not certain. Trimming left V 1 base short and J 7 bases short, with 14 bases between. Per the germline V gene, CDR1 is KGHSH and CDR2 is LQKENI. CDR3 length: 16 residues. The CDR3 here is CASSPLADPQNSPLHF. CDR3 in DNA: TGTGCCAGCTCACCACTCGCAGATCCTCAAAATTCACCCCTCCACTTT. Full variable domain (outside the CDR3, taken from reference TRBV18 and TRBJ1-6): NAGVMQNPRHLVRRRGQEARLRCSPMKGHSHVYWYRQLPEEGLKFMVYLQKENIIDESGMPKERFSAEFPKEGPSILRIQQVVRGDSAAYFCASSPLADPQNSPLHFGNGTRLTVT.

This clone was seen only a few times. The chain links TRBV6-5 to TRBJ1-5; weak D call: TRBD1 (6 bases). Deletions cut 5 bases from V and 4 bases from J, with 12 bases between. Germline assignment: CDR1 MNHEY and CDR2 SVGAGI. This CDR3 has 14 residues. CDR3 in DNA: TGTGCCAGCAGTATGGGACAAGGGAATCAGCCCCAGCATTTT. This codes for CASSMGQGNQPQHF.

This clone is a singleton in its sample. The chain is built from TRBV2 and TRBJ2-7; TRBD2 matches 8 bases. V shed 10 bases and J 3 bases; nucleotides not matched to a gene: 8. The CDR3 length is 13 residues. The V gene's germline CDR1 is SNHLY and CDR2 FYNNEI. The CDR3 reads CAKRAGEDYEQYF. The CDR3 DNA reads TGTGCCAAACGAGCGGGAGAAGACTACGAGCAGTACTTC.

V and J are TRBV5-3 and TRBJ1-4; possible D gene TRBD1, 5 bases. TRBV5-3 is an ORF; its function is uncertain. The CDR3 has 15 amino acids. Trimming stripped 1 base from V and 7 bases from J, with 14 bases between. The CDR3 DNA follows: TGTGCCAGAAGCTTGATAAGCAGGGTGGTTGAAAAACTGTTTTTT. Amino acids: CARSLISRVVEKLFF.

The V call is TRBV10-3, the J call TRBJ2-1; D is possibly TRBD1 (5 bases). Germline V gene sequence: CDR1 ENHRY, CDR2 SYGVKD. The CDR3 has 13 amino acids. V dropped 6 bases and J dropped 5 bases, with 11 bases sitting between them. CDR3 sequence (DNA): TGTGCCATCAGGCCAGGGAAGGACAATGAGCAGTTCTTC. It encodes CAIRPGKDNEQFF.

This chain uses TRBV2 with TRBJ2-3, with D unresolved. Germline CDR1 is SNHLY and CDR2 is FYNNEI. Trimming removed 11 bases from V and 2 bases from J, with 14 bases in between. The CDR3 is 13 residues long. CDR3 protein: CASSGVTTDTQYF. The CDR3 DNA sequence: TGTGCCTCCTCCGGAGTTACCACAGATACGCAGTATTTT.

V usage is TRBV18 and J usage is TRBJ2-2; 7 bases are shared with TRBD1. Germline assignment: CDR1 KGHSH and CDR2 LQKENI. The CDR3 consists of 15 residues. Trimming cost V 3 bases and J 6 bases; bases outside gene matches: 7. CDR3 loop: CASSPRQGDAGELFF. CDR3 DNA: TGTGCCAGCTCACCCCGACAGGGAGATGCCGGGGAGCTGTTTTTT.

The DNA for the CDR3 is TGCGCCAGCAGCTTGGTAGGAGTCACCTCTGGAAACACCATATATTTT. It codes for CASSLVGVTSGNTIYF. The rearrangement joins TRBV5-1 to TRBJ1-3, with D hard to call. With 0 bases removed from V and 0 bases from J, the gap between germline ends came to 10 bases. The CDR3 is 16 amino acids. Germline CDR1 is SGHRS and CDR2 is YFSETQ.

The gene calls are TRBV4-1 and TRBJ2-7; TRBD2 agrees at 8 bases. Unmatched junction bases numbered 4, after V lost 2 bases and J lost 4 bases. This CDR3 is built from 14 residues. Germline values: CDR1 MGHRA, CDR2 YSYEKL. This chain's CDR3 is CASSQRLAPYEQYF. The CDR3 DNA follows: TGCGCCAGCAGCCAACGACTAGCGCCATACGAGCAGTACTTC.